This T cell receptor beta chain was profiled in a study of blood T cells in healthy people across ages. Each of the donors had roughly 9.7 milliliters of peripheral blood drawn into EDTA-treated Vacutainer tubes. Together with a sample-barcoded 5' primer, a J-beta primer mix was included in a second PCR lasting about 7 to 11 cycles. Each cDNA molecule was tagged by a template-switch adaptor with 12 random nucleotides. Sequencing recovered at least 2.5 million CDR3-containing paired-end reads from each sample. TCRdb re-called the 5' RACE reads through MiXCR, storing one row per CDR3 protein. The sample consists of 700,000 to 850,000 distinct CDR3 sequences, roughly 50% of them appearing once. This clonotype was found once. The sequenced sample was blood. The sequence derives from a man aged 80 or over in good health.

DNA of the CDR3: TGTGCCAGCAGTCAGGGCGGGGGGGTTAGTGGGCAAGAGACCCAGTACTTC. This encodes CASSQGGGVSGQETQYF. This sequence joins TRBV11-2 and TRBJ2-5; 9 bases match TRBD2. Looked up from germline, CDR1 is SGHAT and CDR2 is FQNNGV. With V trimmed by 6 bases and J by 2 bases, 13 bases remained unmatched. This CDR3 has 17 residues.